The TCR beta chain under discussion was sequenced for a study of regulatory T cells in long-lasting Graves disease. CDR1 and CDR2 (germline): SGDLS, YYNGEE. CDR3 length: 17 amino acids. J lost 1 base, V lost 2 bases, and 6 bases had no gene match. The time point here: newly diagnosed GD, antithyroid drugs for less than 3 months. Generation of the TCR library employed RNA extracted from PBMCs. Construction of TCR beta libraries relied on iRepertoire HTBI primers and on Arm-PCR targeting CDR3 regions. One entry per CDR3 protein, called by TCRdb with MiXCR from the multiplex PCR reads. The top ten clones hold roughly 18% of a sample with hundreds of thousands of distinct CDR3 sequences, less than 20% of them seen once. The same sample was also used in a study of T cells in Graves' hyperthyroidism and ophthalmopathy.

The chain links TRBV9 to TRBJ2-3, with TRBD2 matching 11 bases. Sequenced here: peripheral blood mononuclear cells (PBMCs), sampled at new diagnosis, from a patient treated with antithyroid drugs. The sequence came from a woman in her twenties or thirties with Graves disease. The CDR3 here is CASSVLVTSGGTDTQYF. In DNA form, the CDR3 reads TGTGCCAGCAGCGTCCTGGTGACTAGCGGGGGCACAGATACGCAGTATTTT.